These 17 T cell receptor beta chains were sequenced from one sample in a study of siplizumab effects on memory and regulatory T cells. Assay used: immunoSEQ multiplex PCR; TCRdb lists only in-frame clones, some missing. The sample consists of about 87,000 clones, 90% to 95% of them appearing once. Source material: non-Treg CD4+ T cells sorted from blood. All receptors derive from a human donor in good health.

This chain connects TRBV27 to TRBJ1-5; D might be TRBD1 (6 bases). Per germline, CDR1 MNHEY and CDR2 SMNVEV (reference sequence). Trimming left V 6 bases short and J 6 bases short, with 9 bases between. This CDR3 comprises 12 residues. The CDR3 DNA is TGTGCCAGCAGCACAGGGTTTCAGCCCCAGCATTTT. This translates into CASSTGFQPQHF.

This CDR3 reads CASSSRHIGHEKLFF. The CDR3 bases are TGTGCCAGTAGTTCCCGACACATTGGACATGAAAAACTGTTTTTT. V gene TRBV19 combines with J gene TRBJ1-4; D gene ambiguous. The germline V and J ends were trimmed by 5 bases and 6 bases, with 16 bases remaining between them. Germline loops: CDR1 LNHDA, CDR2 SQIVND (reference sequence). The CDR3 loop spans 15 amino acids.

This chain uses TRBV9 with TRBJ2-1; 9 bases are shared with TRBD2. Trimming removed 0 bases from V and 6 bases from J; junction bases left unmatched: 7. The CDR3 loop spans 16 amino acids. Germline V gene lookup returns CDR1 SGDLS and CDR2 YYNGEE. The CDR3 region has the DNA TGTGCCAGCAGCGTAGGCGCGGGAGGGCCTTTCAATGAGCAGTTCTTC. It is translated as CASSVGAGGPFNEQFF.

The chain combines TRBV19 with TRBJ2-1, with D possibly matching TRBD2 (5 bases). V lost 8 bases and J 5 bases, leaving 16 bases between the germline ends. This CDR3 region has 14 residues. Germline-derived CDR1 and CDR2 are LNHDA and SQIVND (reference sequence). CDR3 protein: CASCEGPQNNEQFF. CDR3 in DNA: TGTGCCAGTTGTGAGGGTCCCCAAAACAATGAGCAGTTCTTC.

V and J are TRBV5-1 and TRBJ2-2; possible D gene TRBD2, 6 bases. There are 15 residues in the CDR3. Germline-derived CDR1 and CDR2 are SGHRS and YFSETQ. V lost 4 bases and J lost 2, with 12 bases in between. In DNA form, the CDR3 reads TGCGCCAGCAGCCCCTTAGCGGCTAACACCGGGGAGCTGTTTTTT. Translation gives CASSPLAANTGELFF.

The chain links TRBV5-1 to TRBJ2-2; D gene unclear. The CDR3 runs 13 residues. Germline CDR1 reads SGHRS; CDR2 reads YFSETQ. V lost 0 bases and J lost 6, with 6 bases in between. The CDR3 here is CASSLALPGELFF. In nucleotides, the CDR3 is TGCGCCAGCAGCTTGGCGTTGCCCGGGGAGCTGTTTTTT.

The CDR3 region has the DNA TGTGCCAGCAGCTTAGCGGGTGGGGGCAATCAGCCCCAGCATTTT. It specifies CASSLAGGGNQPQHF. This chain joins TRBV7-2 and TRBJ1-5; D ambiguous. The CDR3 is 15 residues long. Germline V gene lookup returns CDR1 SGHTA and CDR2 FQGNSA. Trimming took 0 bases from V and 2 from J, leaving 8 bases between them.

The chain uses TRBV19 and TRBJ2-6, with D perhaps matching TRBD1 (5 bases). V was shortened by 6 bases and J by 3 bases, with 9 bases between the two germline ends. The germline V gene has CDR1 LNHDA and CDR2 SQIVND (reference sequence). The CDR3 spans 14 residues. As DNA, the CDR3 is TGTGCCAGTAGGCAGGGCGGTGGGGCCAACGTCCTGACTTTC. Translated: CASRQGGGANVLTF. Together with reference TRBV19 and TRBJ2-6, the CDR3 gives the full variable domain: DGGITQSPKYLFRKEGQNVTLSCEQNLNHDAMYWYRQDPGQGLRLIYYSQIVNDFQKGDIAEGYSVSREKKESFPLTVTSAQKNPTAFYLCASRQGGGANVLTFGAGSRLTVL.

The CDR3 reads CASRPLGFYNEQFF. The CDR3 DNA sequence: TGCGCCAGCAGACCGCTAGGGTTCTACAATGAGCAGTTCTTC. The chain carries TRBV4-1 and TRBJ2-1; D is unclear. Germline CDR1 reads MGHRA; CDR2 reads YSYEKL. This CDR3 comprises 14 residues. V gave up 6 bases and J gave up 3 bases, with 12 bases separating them.

V is TRBV28 and J is TRBJ2-2, with 13 bases lining up with TRBD2. This CDR3 comprises 15 residues. J was trimmed by 6 bases and V by 5 bases; bases with no gene match: 3. Germline assignment: CDR1 MDHEN and CDR2 SYDVKM. The CDR3 DNA follows: TGTGCCAGCAGTCATGGACTAGCGGGAGCCGGGGAGCTGTTTTTT. This codes for CASSHGLAGAGELFF.

The chain links TRBV7-9 to TRBJ2-5; 10 nucleotides align to TRBD1. There are 14 residues in the CDR3. Trimming cost V 5 bases and J 4 bases; bases outside gene matches: 4. The germline V gene has CDR1 SEHNR and CDR2 FQNEAQ (reference sequence). The DNA for the CDR3 is TGTGCCAGCAGCGTAGGACAGGGGGGAGAGACCCAGTACTTC. It codes for CASSVGQGGETQYF.

This clone was detected only once. V is TRBV2 and J is TRBJ2-5, with 9 bases lining up with TRBD1. The junction had 11 bases not matched to a gene; V was cut back by 7 bases and J by 5 bases. This CDR3 is 15 amino acids long. Germline CDR1 SNHLY, CDR2 FYNNEI. The CDR3 DNA sequence: TGTGCCAGCACCAAGGACAGGGGCCCCCGGGAGACCCAGTACTTC. This gives the protein CASTKDRGPRETQYF.

This chain connects TRBV18 to TRBJ2-5, with D possibly being TRBD1 or TRBD2 (6 bases each). There are 15 residues in the CDR3. In germline, CDR1 is KGHSH, CDR2 LQKENI. The V end lost 3 bases, the J end lost 2 bases, and 13 bases lay between the germline ends. CDR3: CASSPGGQGQETQYF. The CDR3 DNA follows: TGTGCCAGCTCACCCGGGGGCCAGGGGCAAGAGACCCAGTACTTC.

The chain recombines TRBV11-3 with TRBJ2-3; D uncertain. Trimming shortened V by 4 bases and J by 0 bases, and 11 bases separated the two germline ends. Germline lookup yields CDR1 SGHNT and CDR2 YENEEA. The CDR3 loop spans 15 amino acids. This chain's CDR3 is CASSSRSSSTDTQYF. The CDR3 DNA reads TGTGCCAGCAGCTCCAGGAGTTCTAGCACAGATACGCAGTATTTT.

The chain has TRBV7-2 and TRBJ2-5, with D hard to call. This CDR3 has 14 residues. The V end lost 5 bases, the J end lost 5 bases, and 15 bases lay between the germline ends. Germline values: CDR1 SGHTA, CDR2 FQGNSA. The CDR3 nucleotides read TGTGCCAGCAGCCGAACTGCTGGAGAGGAGACCCAGTACTTC. This encodes CASSRTAGEETQYF.

Remarks on this clone: Additional DNA sequences in this sample encode the identical CDR3. The rearrangement joins TRBV9 to TRBJ1-1; D is uncertain. Trimming removed 0 bases from V and 3 bases from J, with 9 bases in between. Germline values: CDR1 SGDLS, CDR2 YYNGEE. This CDR3 has 14 residues. CDR3 protein: CASSVEGWDTEAFF. In DNA, the CDR3 is TGTGCCAGCAGCGTAGAGGGTTGGGACACTGAAGCTTTCTTT.

The chain employs TRBV7-2 and TRBJ2-2; 12 bases align to TRBD2. The germline gives CDR1 SGHTA, CDR2 FQGNSA. This CDR3 contains 15 residues. V was clipped by 4 bases and J by 6 bases; unmatched bases: 3. The CDR3 reads CASSWTSGTPGELFF. In nucleotides, the CDR3 is TGTGCCAGCAGCTGGACTAGCGGGACCCCCGGGGAGCTGTTTTTT. The full variable domain, rest sourced from reference TRBV7-2 and TRBJ2-2, is GAGVSQSPSNKVTEKGKDVELRCDPISGHTALYWYRQSLGQGLEFLIYFQGNSAPDKSGLPSDRFSAERTGGSVSTLTIQRTQQEDSAVYLCASSWTSGTPGELFFGEGSRLTVL.